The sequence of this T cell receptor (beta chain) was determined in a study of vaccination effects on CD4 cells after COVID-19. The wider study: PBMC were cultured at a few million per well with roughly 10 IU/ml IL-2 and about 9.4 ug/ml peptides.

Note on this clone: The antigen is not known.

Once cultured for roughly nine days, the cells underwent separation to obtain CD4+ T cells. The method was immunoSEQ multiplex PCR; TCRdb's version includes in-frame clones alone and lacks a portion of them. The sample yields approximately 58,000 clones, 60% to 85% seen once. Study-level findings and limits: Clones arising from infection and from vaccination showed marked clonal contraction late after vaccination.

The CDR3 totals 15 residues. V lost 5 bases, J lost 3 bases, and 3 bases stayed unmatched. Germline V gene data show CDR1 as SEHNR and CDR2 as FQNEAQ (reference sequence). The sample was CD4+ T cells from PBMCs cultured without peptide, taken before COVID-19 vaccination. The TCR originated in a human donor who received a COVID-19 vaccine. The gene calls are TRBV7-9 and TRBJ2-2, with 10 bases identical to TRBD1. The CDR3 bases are TGTGCCAGCAGCCTCGGACAGGGGGACACCGGGGAGCTGTTTTTT. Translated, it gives CASSLGQGDTGELFF.